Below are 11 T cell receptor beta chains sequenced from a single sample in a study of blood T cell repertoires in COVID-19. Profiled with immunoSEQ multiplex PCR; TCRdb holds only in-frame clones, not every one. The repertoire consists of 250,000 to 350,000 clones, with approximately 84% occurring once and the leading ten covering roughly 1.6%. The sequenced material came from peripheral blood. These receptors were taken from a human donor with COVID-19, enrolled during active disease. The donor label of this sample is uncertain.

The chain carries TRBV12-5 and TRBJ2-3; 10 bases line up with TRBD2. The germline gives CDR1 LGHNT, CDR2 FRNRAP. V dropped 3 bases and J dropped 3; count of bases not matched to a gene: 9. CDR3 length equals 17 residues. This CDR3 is CASGFRSSGSATDTQYF. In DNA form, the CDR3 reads TGTGCTAGTGGTTTTCGTTCTAGCGGGAGTGCTACAGATACGCAGTATTTT.

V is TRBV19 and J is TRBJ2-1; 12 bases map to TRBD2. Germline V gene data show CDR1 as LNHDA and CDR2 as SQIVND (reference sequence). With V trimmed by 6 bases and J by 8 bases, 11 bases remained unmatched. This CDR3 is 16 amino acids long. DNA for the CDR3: TGTGCCAGTAGAAACTCTCCGACTAGCGGGAGTGATGAGCAGTTCTTC. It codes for CASRNSPTSGSDEQFF.

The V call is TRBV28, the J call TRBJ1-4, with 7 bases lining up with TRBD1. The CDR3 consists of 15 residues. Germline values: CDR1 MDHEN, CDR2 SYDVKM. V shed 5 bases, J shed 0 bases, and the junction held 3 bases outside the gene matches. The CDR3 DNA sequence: TGTGCCAGCAGTCCAGGGACAGCAACTAATGAAAAACTGTTTTTT. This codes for CASSPGTATNEKLFF.

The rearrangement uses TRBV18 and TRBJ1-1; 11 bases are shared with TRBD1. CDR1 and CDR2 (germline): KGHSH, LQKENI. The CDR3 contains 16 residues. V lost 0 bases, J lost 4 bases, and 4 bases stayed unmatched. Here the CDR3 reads CASSPPGTGGPTEAFF. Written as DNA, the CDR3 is TGTGCCAGCTCACCACCAGGGACAGGGGGACCCACTGAAGCTTTCTTT. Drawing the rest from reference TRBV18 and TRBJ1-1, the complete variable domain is NAGVMQNPRHLVRRRGQEARLRCSPMKGHSHVYWYRQLPEEGLKFMVYLQKENIIDESGMPKERFSAEFPKEGPSILRIQQVVRGDSAAYFCASSPPGTGGPTEAFFGQGTRLTVV.

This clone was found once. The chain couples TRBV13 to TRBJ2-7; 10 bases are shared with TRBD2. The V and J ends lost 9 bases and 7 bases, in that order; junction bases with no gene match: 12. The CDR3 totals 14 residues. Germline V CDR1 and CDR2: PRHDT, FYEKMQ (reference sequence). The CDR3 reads CASSRAGGSKEQYF. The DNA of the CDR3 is TGTGCCAGTTCCCGAGCGGGAGGGTCTAAAGAGCAGTACTTC.

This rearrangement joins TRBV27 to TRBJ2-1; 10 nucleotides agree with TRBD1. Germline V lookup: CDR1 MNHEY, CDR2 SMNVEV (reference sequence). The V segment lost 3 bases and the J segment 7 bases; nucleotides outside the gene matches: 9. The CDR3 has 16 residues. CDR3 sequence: CASSLDRGTLENEQFF. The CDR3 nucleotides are TGTGCCAGCAGTTTGGACAGGGGGACGCTTGAGAATGAGCAGTTCTTC.

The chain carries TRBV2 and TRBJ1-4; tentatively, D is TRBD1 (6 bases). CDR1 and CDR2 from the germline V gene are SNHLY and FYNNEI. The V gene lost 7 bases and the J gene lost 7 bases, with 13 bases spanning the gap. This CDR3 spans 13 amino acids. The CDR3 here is CASTGGRVEKLFF. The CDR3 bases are TGTGCCAGCACGGGGGGCAGGGTTGAAAAACTGTTTTTT. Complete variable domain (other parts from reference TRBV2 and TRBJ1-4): EPEVTQTPSHQVTQMGQEVILRCVPISNHLYFYWYRQILGQKVEFLVSFYNNEISEKSEIFDDQFSVERPDGSNFTLKIRSTKLEDSAMYFCASTGGRVEKLFFGSGTQLSVL.

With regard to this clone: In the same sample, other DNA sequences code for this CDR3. CDR3 region: CSARDGREQYF. The CDR3 region has the DNA TGCAGTGCTAGAGATGGGAGAGAGCAGTACTTC. This chain uses TRBV20-1 with TRBJ2-7, with a tentative D call TRBD2 (5 bases). From germline, CDR1 is DFQATT and CDR2 SNEGSKA (reference sequence). The V and J ends lost 0 bases and 7 bases respectively, with 7 bases between them. This CDR3 is built from 11 residues.

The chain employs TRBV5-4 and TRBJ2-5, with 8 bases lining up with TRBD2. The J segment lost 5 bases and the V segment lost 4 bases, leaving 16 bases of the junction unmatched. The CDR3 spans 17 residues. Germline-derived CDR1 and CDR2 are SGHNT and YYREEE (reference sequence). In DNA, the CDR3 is TGTGCCAGCAGCGCGGGTCGGAGCGGGAGTGAACGGGAGACCCAGTACTTC. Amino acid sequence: CASSAGRSGSERETQYF.

CDR3 nucleotides: TGTGCCAGCTCATCCCTTCCGGGACACCACGAGCAGTACTTC. Protein sequence: CASSSLPGHHEQYF. V gene TRBV18 combines with J gene TRBJ2-7; the D gene is possibly TRBD1 (6 bases). The CDR3 has 14 amino acids. Germline CDR1 is KGHSH and CDR2 is LQKENI. Trimming shortened V by 5 bases and J by 5 bases, and 16 bases separated the two germline ends.

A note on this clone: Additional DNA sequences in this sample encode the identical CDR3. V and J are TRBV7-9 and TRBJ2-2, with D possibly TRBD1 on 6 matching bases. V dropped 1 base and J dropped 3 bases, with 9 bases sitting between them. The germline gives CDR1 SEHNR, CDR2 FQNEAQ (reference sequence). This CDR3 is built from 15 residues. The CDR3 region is CASSLEQGDTGELFF. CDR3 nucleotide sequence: TGTGCCAGCAGCTTAGAACAGGGCGACACCGGGGAGCTGTTTTTT.